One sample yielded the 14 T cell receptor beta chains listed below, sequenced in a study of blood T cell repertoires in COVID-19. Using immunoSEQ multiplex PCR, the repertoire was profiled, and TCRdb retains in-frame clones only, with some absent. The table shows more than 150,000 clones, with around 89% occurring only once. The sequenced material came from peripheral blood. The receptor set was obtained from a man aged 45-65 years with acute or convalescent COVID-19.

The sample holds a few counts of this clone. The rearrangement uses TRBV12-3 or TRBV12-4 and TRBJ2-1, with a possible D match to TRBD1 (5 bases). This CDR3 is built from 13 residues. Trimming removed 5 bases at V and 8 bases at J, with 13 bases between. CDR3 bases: TGTGCCAGCAGTCAGGGTCAAGGGGATGAGCAGTTCTTC. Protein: CASSQGQGDEQFF.

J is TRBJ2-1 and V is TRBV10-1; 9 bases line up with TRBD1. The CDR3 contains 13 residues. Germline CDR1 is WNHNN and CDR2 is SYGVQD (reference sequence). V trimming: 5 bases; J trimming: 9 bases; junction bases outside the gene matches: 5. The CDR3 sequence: CASSLVQGAEQFF. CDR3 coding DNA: TGCGCCAGCAGTTTAGTACAGGGGGCTGAGCAGTTCTTC.

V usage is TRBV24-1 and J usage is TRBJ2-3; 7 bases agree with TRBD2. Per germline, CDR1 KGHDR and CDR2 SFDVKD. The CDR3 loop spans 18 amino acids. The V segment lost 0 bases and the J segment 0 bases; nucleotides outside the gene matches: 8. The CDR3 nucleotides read TGTGCCACCAGTGATTTGCACGGAGCTAGCGGTAGCACAGATACGCAGTATTTT. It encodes CATSDLHGASGSTDTQYF.

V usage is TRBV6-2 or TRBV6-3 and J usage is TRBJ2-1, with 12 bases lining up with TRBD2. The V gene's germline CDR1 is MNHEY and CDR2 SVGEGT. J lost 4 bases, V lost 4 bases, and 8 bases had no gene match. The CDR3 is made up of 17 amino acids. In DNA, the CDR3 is TGTGCCAGCAGTTCGCCTAGCGGGGGGGTTATATACAATGAGCAGTTCTTC. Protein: CASSSPSGGVIYNEQFF.

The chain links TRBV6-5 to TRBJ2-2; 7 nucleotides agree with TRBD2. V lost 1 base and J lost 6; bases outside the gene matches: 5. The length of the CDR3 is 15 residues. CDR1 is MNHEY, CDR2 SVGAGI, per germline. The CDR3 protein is CASSYYRGSPGELFF. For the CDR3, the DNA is TGTGCCAGCAGTTACTACCGCGGGAGCCCCGGGGAGCTGTTTTTT.

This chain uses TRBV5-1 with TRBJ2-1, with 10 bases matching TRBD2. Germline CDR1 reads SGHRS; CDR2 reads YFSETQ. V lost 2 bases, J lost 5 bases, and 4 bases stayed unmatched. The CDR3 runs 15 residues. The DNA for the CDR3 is TGCGCCAGCAGCTTTGGGACTAGCGCTAACAATGAGCAGTTCTTC. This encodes CASSFGTSANNEQFF.

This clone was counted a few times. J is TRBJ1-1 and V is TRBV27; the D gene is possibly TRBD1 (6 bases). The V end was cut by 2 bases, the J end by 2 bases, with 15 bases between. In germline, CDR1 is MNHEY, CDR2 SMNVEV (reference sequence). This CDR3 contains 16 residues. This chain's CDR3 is CASSLRYPGTNTEAFF. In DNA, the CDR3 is TGTGCCAGCAGTTTACGGTATCCGGGGACAAACACTGAAGCTTTCTTT.

CDR3 loop: CASRDSSGNTIYF. DNA of the CDR3: TGTGCCAGCAGGGACAGCTCTGGAAACACCATATATTTT. J is TRBJ1-3 and V is TRBV14; maybe TRBD1 (6 bases). The CDR3 totals 13 residues. Trimming removed 6 bases at V and 0 bases at J, with 6 bases between. Per the germline V gene, CDR1 is SGHDN and CDR2 is FVKESK.

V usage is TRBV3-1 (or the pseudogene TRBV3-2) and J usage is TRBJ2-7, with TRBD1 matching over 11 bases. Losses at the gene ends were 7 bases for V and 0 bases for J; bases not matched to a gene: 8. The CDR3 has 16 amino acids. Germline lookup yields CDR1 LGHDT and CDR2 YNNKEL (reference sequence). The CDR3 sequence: CASIAPGTGGSYEQYV. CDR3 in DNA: TGTGCCAGCATCGCCCCCGGGACAGGGGGCTCCTACGAGCAGTACGTC.

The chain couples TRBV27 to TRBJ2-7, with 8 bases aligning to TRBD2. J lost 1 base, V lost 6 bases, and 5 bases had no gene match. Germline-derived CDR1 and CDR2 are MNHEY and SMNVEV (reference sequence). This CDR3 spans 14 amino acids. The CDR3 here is CASRGSGVSYEQYF. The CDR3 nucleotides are TGTGCCAGCAGAGGTAGCGGGGTATCCTACGAGCAGTACTTC.

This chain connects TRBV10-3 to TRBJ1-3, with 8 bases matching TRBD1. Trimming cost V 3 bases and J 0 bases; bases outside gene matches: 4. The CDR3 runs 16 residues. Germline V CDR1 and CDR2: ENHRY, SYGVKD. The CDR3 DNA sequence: TGTGCCATCAGTGACCCCACAGGGGGCTCTGGAAACACCATATATTTT. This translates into CAISDPTGGSGNTIYF.

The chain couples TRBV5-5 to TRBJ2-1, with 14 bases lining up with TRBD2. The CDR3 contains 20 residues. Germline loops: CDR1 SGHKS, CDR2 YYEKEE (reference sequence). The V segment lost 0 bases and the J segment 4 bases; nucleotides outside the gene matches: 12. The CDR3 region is CASSLGTSGRTRNNYNEQFF. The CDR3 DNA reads TGTGCCAGCAGCTTGGGGACTAGCGGGAGGACCCGAAATAATTACAATGAGCAGTTCTTC. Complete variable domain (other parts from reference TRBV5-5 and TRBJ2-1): DAGVTQSPTHLIKTRGQQVTLRCSPISGHKSVSWYQQVLGQGPQFIFQYYEKEERGRGNFPDRFSARQFPNYSSELNVNALLLGDSALYLCASSLGTSGRTRNNYNEQFFGPGTRLTVL.

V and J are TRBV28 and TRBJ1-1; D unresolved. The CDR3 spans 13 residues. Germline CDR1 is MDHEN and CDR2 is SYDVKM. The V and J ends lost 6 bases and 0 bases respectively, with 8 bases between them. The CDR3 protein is CASRPDLNTEAFF. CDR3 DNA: TGTGCCAGCAGACCAGACTTGAACACTGAAGCTTTCTTT. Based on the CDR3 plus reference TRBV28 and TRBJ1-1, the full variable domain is DVKVTQSSRYLVKRTGEKVFLECVQDMDHENMFWYRQDPGLGLRLIYFSYDVKMKEKGDIPEGYSVSREKKERFSLILESASTNQTSMYLCASRPDLNTEAFFGQGTRLTVV.

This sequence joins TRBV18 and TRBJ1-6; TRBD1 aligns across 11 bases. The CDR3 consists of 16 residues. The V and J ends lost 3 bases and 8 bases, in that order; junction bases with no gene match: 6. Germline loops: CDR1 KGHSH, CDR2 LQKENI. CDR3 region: CASSPQPGQGDSPLHF. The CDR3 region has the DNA TGTGCCAGCTCACCGCAACCGGGACAGGGGGATTCACCCCTCCACTTT.